Listed below are T cell receptor beta chains from one sample, sequenced in a study of shared clonotypes between healthy human individuals. Profiling relied on immunoSEQ multiplex PCR, and the TCRdb table lists in-frame clones only, not all of them. Of approximately 2,000,000 clones in the sample, roughly 95% were seen once. The sample consisted of naive CD8+ T cells from PBMCs. These receptors all come from a man between 18 and 29 years old in good health. Some clones in this sample may be carry-over from other donors' samples. Both conserved end residues are part of each CDR3. The order of the fields is CDR3 length, clone size, J gene, V gene, D gene, CDR3 protein, CDR3 DNA. A D gene is named only where the DNA matches it firmly. A clone size is listed for some rows: how often the clone was seen (once, few, many), or a class if it is expanded.

>17|.|TRBJ2-3|TRBV21-1|.
CASSKDPTLSRTDTQYF
TGTGCCAGCAGCAAAGATCCCACCCTGAGCCGAACAGATACGCAGTATTTT
>16|.|TRBJ2-2|TRBV27|.
CASSSPGRAPAGELFF
TGTGCCAGCAGTTCACCGGGCAGGGCCCCGGCCGGGGAGCTGTTTTTT
>14|.|TRBJ2-3|TRBV7-3|TRBD2
CASSWGLAIDTQYF
TGTGCCAGCAGCTGGGGACTAGCGATAGATACGCAGTATTTT
>16|once|TRBJ2-1|TRBV7-7|TRBD2
CASSSQAGGLYNEQFF
TGTGCCAGCAGCAGCCAGGCGGGAGGTCTCTACAATGAGCAGTTCTTC
>13|.|TRBJ1-2|TRBV6-5|.
CASSPHSNYGYTF
TGTGCCAGCAGTCCACATAGTAACTATGGCTACACCTTC
>15|.|TRBJ1-3|TRBV9|.
CASSRDSSSGNTIYF
TGTGCCAGCAGCCGCGACAGCAGCTCTGGAAACACCATATATTTT
>12|once|TRBJ2-1|TRBV9|.
CASSFGGNEQFF
TGTGCCAGCAGCTTCGGGGGAAATGAGCAGTTCTTC
>14|.|TRBJ2-7|TRBV5-4|TRBD2
CASSLGLAEYEQYF
TGTGCCAGCAGCTTGGGACTAGCGGAATACGAGCAGTACTTC
>14|.|TRBJ2-3|TRBV27|.
CASSLTGGADTQYF
TGTGCCAGCAGTTTGACCGGGGGCGCAGATACGCAGTATTTT
>15|.|TRBJ1-5|TRBV15|.
CATSRDRQLNQPQHF
TGTGCCACCAGCAGAGATCGACAGTTGAATCAGCCCCAGCATTTT
>14|.|TRBJ2-7|TRBV5-1|TRBD1
CASSLGGTGYEQYF
TGCGCCAGCAGCTTGGGTGGGACAGGGTACGAGCAGTACTTC
>13|.|TRBJ2-7|TRBV30|TRBD1
CAWSGDRAYEQYF
TGTGCCTGGAGCGGAGACAGGGCCTACGAGCAGTACTTC
>16|.|TRBJ2-7|TRBV5-1|.
CASSLVREAPVDEQYF
TGCGCCAGCAGCTTGGTGAGGGAAGCTCCTGTGGACGAGCAGTACTTC
>16|.|TRBJ2-1|TRBV7-2|TRBD2
CASSLVLAGLLDEQFF
TGTGCCAGCAGCTTAGTGCTAGCGGGGCTTCTCGATGAGCAGTTCTTC
>11|.|TRBJ1-2|TRBV27|.
CASRAPNGYTF
TGTGCCAGCCGGGCCCCGAACGGATACACCTTC
>16|.|TRBJ1-5|TRBV6-5|.
CASSYDRTGGNQPQHF
TGTGCCAGCAGTTACGACCGAACAGGAGGCAATCAGCCCCAGCATTTT
>21|once|TRBJ2-1|TRBV7-3|TRBD2
CASSLKPRTSGSGAGHNEQFF
TGTGCCAGCAGCTTAAAACCTCGGACTAGCGGGTCAGGCGCAGGCCACAATGAGCAGTTCTTC
>17|.|TRBJ2-5|TRBV4-1|.
CASSQESTPAVRETQYF
TGCGCCAGCAGCCAAGAGTCTACTCCTGCGGTACGGGAGACCCAGTACTTC
>15|.|TRBJ2-7|TRBV25-1|.
CASSEWGSTRGEQYF
TGTGCCAGCAGTGAATGGGGCAGTACGAGGGGGGAGCAGTACTTC
>15|.|TRBJ2-7|TRBV19|TRBD2
CASSSRLAGDYEQYF
TGTGCCAGTAGTTCCAGACTAGCGGGAGACTACGAGCAGTACTTC
>16|.|TRBJ1-2|TRBV9|.
CASSANTLDSTYGYTF
TGTGCCAGCAGCGCAAACACTTTGGACAGTACCTATGGCTACACCTTC
>14|.|TRBJ2-7|TRBV4-3|.
CASSQARGRNEQYF
TGCGCCAGCAGCCAAGCGAGGGGACGAAACGAGCAGTACTTC
>13|once|TRBJ1-1|TRBV15|.
CATSGRRGTEAFF
TGTGCCACCAGCGGACGTCGGGGCACTGAAGCTTTCTTT
>16|.|TRBJ2-1|TRBV4-1|.
CASSQVVGSSGNTEFF
TGCGCCAGCAGCCAAGTTGTCGGGTCTTCCGGGAATACCGAGTTCTTC
>16|.|TRBJ2-3|TRBV15|TRBD2
CATSRTTSGSRDTQYF
TGTGCCACCAGCAGAACGACTAGCGGGAGTAGAGATACGCAGTATTTT
>13|.|TRBJ1-1|TRBV6-6|.
CASSVPGDTEAFF
TGTGCCAGCAGTGTCCCAGGGGACACTGAAGCTTTCTTT
>17|.|TRBJ2-7|TRBV21-1|.
CASSKGEEDRGAYEQYF
TGTGCCAGCAGCAAAGGGGAAGAGGACAGGGGAGCCTACGAGCAGTACTTC
>17|.|TRBJ2-7|TRBV7-9|TRBD2
CASSPDSSGRATYEQYF
TGTGCCAGCAGCCCAGACTCTAGCGGGAGGGCTACCTACGAGCAGTACTTC
>15|.|TRBJ2-7|TRBV5-6|.
CASNSGSAGPYEQYF
TGTGCCAGCAACAGTGGGAGCGCCGGACCCTACGAGCAGTACTTC
>19|.|TRBJ2-1|TRBV19|TRBD2
CASSLGPSGRASAYNEQFF
TGTGCCAGTAGTCTAGGCCCTAGCGGGAGGGCTAGTGCCTACAATGAGCAGTTCTTC
>15|.|TRBJ2-1|TRBV10-3|.
CASRPFGSPEGEQFF
TGTGCCTCCAGGCCGTTTGGGAGCCCCGAAGGTGAGCAGTTCTTC
>16|.|TRBJ2-1|TRBV27|TRBD2
CATGLAGGGSYNEQFF
TGTGCCACGGGACTAGCGGGAGGGGGCTCCTACAATGAGCAGTTCTTC
>14|.|TRBJ1-5|TRBV5-6|.
CASSLWQINQPQHF
TGTGCCAGCAGCTTGTGGCAAATCAATCAGCCCCAGCATTTT
>13|.|TRBJ2-1|TRBV6-4|.
CASSDTSGNEQFF
TGTGCCAGCAGTGACACGTCGGGCAATGAGCAGTTCTTC
>14|.|TRBJ2-1|TRBV2|TRBD2
CASSRGRDHNEQFF
TGTGCCAGCAGCCGAGGGAGGGATCACAATGAGCAGTTCTTC
>15|.|TRBJ1-4|TRBV11-2|.
CASSLFPGVNEKLFF
TGTGCCAGCAGCTTATTTCCAGGAGTTAATGAAAAACTGTTTTTT
>15|.|TRBJ2-5|TRBV28|TRBD1
CASSWTGGYQETQYF
TGTGCCAGCAGTTGGACAGGGGGATACCAAGAGACCCAGTACTTC
>15|.|TRBJ2-6|TRBV7-2|.
CASSSPGPGANVLTF
TGTGCCAGCAGCTCCCCAGGCCCTGGGGCCAACGTCCTGACTTTC
>16|.|TRBJ2-7|TRBV5-6|TRBD2
CASSWGTSGIVYEQYF
TGTGCCAGCAGCTGGGGGACTAGCGGGATAGTCTACGAGCAGTACTTC
>15|.|TRBJ1-2|TRBV5-1|.
CASSSTGRGNYGYTF
TGCGCCAGCAGCTCAACAGGGCGGGGTAACTATGGCTACACCTTC
>15|few|TRBJ1-1|TRBV9|.
CASSGGGRVNTEAFF
TGTGCCAGCAGCGGCGGTGGACGGGTGAACACTGAAGCTTTCTTT
>16|.|TRBJ2-2|TRBV28|TRBD2
CASRERLAGYTGELFF
TGTGCCAGCAGGGAACGACTAGCGGGCTACACCGGGGAGCTGTTTTTT
>16|.|TRBJ2-5|TRBV15|TRBD2
CATRGLAGEYQETQYF
TGTGCCACCAGAGGACTAGCGGGAGAGTACCAAGAGACCCAGTACTTC
>15|.|TRBJ2-7|TRBV12-5|TRBD2
CASVFLAVDSYEQYF
TGTGCTAGTGTTTTCCTAGCGGTTGATTCCTACGAGCAGTACTTC
>15|.|TRBJ2-1|TRBV7-9|TRBD2
CASSRLAGGPSEQFF
TGTGCCAGCAGCCGACTAGCGGGAGGTCCTTCTGAGCAGTTCTTC
>16|.|TRBJ2-4|TRBV10-3|.
CAISESRDTAKNIQYF
TGTGCCATCAGTGAGTCAAGAGATACAGCCAAAAACATTCAGTACTTC
>13|.|TRBJ1-1|TRBV5-5|.
CASSLTGWYEAFF
TGTGCCAGCAGCTTGACAGGGTGGTATGAAGCTTTCTTT
>15|.|TRBJ1-2|TRBV29-1|.
CSVEVVAGPWYGYTF
TGCAGCGTTGAAGTGGTGGCAGGTCCGTGGTATGGCTACACCTTC
>12|.|TRBJ1-4|TRBV7-8|.
CASSPRDGKLFF
TGTGCCAGCAGCCCAAGGGACGGGAAACTGTTTTTT
>13|.|TRBJ1-2|TRBV5-1|.
CASSHDSDYGYTF
TGCGCCAGCAGCCACGACAGTGACTATGGCTACACCTTC